One and the same sample provided the 32 T cell receptor beta chains below, sequenced in a study of CD8 T cells in Susac syndrome. RNA in amounts of about 0.5 to 1 ug was reverse transcribed with random hexamers. TCRdb passed the immunoSEQ multiplex PCR reads through MiXCR, listing each CDR3 protein once. The repertoire includes more than 95,000 distinct CDR3 sequences, just under 95% of them detected once, and over 0.07% sits in the top ten. Sample: CD4+ T cells from PBMCs. These receptors all stem from a human donor in good health.

The chain combines TRBV7-2 with TRBJ2-6, with D unresolved. CDR1 and CDR2 (germline): SGHTA, FQGNSA. V lost 6 bases and J lost 2, with 11 bases in between. The CDR3 contains 15 residues. The CDR3 region has the DNA TGTGCCAGCAGGACATCGGGCACTGGGGCCAACGTCCTGACTTTC. Amino acids: CASRTSGTGANVLTF.

This chain connects TRBV7-9 to TRBJ1-1; 7 bases line up with TRBD1. The CDR3 spans 17 residues. J lost 0 bases, V lost 2 bases, and 9 bases had no gene match. CDR1 is SEHNR, CDR2 FQNEAQ, per germline (reference sequence). The CDR3 sequence is CASSLPPPTGLNTEAFF. In DNA, the CDR3 is TGTGCCAGCAGCTTACCCCCCCCGACAGGGTTGAACACTGAAGCTTTCTTT.

The chain joins TRBV19 to TRBJ2-4; 8 bases are shared with TRBD2. J gave up 4 bases and V 7 bases, and 30 bases lay outside the gene matches. CDR3 size: 22 residues. Germline V gives CDR1 LNHDA, CDR2 SQIVND (reference sequence). CDR3 in DNA: TGTGCCAGTACCTCCTCCATCCATACTAGCGGAGCCAGCAAAGGTGGAAAAAACATTCAGTACTTC. Encoded protein: CASTSSIHTSGASKGGKNIQYF.

The chain uses TRBV30 and TRBJ2-1; 10 bases map to TRBD1. Germline CDR1 reads GTSNPN; CDR2 reads SVGIG (reference sequence). The CDR3 runs to 14 residues. The trim removed 8 bases at V and 5 bases at J, leaving 9 bases unmatched. CDR3 region: CAKRGTGVNNEQFF. The CDR3 coding sequence is TGTGCCAAAAGGGGGACAGGGGTAAACAATGAGCAGTTCTTC.

This clonotype was seen only once. The V gene is TRBV4-3, the J gene TRBJ2-2; possible D gene TRBD2, 8 bases. Germline assignment: CDR1 LGHNA and CDR2 YSLEER. CDR3 length equals 16 residues. The V and J ends lost 1 base and 3 bases respectively, with 12 bases between them. The CDR3 DNA is TGCGCCAGCAGCCAAGCGGGAGGGGGCCACACCGGGGAGCTGTTTTTT. Translated: CASSQAGGGHTGELFF.

The gene calls are TRBV7-2 and TRBJ1-1; D gene unclear. This CDR3 spans 14 amino acids. Trimming removed 3 bases from V and 3 bases from J, with 11 bases in between. Germline V lookup: CDR1 SGHTA, CDR2 FQGNSA. The CDR3 DNA reads as TGTGCCAGCAGCTTCGACCTTCGGGACACTGAAGCTTTCTTT. It specifies CASSFDLRDTEAFF.

V and J are TRBV5-6 and TRBJ2-3, with 8 nucleotides matching TRBD1. This CDR3 has 14 residues. Germline lookup yields CDR1 SGHDT and CDR2 YYEEEE. The V gene end was trimmed by 4 bases and the J gene end by 2 bases; junction bases not matched to a gene: 3. This CDR3 is CASSATGATDTQYF. The CDR3 DNA reads TGTGCCAGCAGCGCGACAGGGGCCACAGATACGCAGTATTTT.

The J gene is TRBJ2-2, the V gene TRBV5-1; 10 positions agree with TRBD1. The CDR3 is 15 amino acids. V lost 4 bases to trimming and J lost 6 bases; unmatched junction nucleotides: 6. Germline V gene data show CDR1 as SGHRS and CDR2 as YFSETQ. DNA of the CDR3: TGCGCCAGCAGCCCGGACAGGGGGTCGGCCGGGGAGCTGTTTTTT. Translation gives CASSPDRGSAGELFF.

This sequence joins TRBV10-3 and TRBJ2-5, with D perhaps TRBD1 (6 bases). CDR3 length: 12 residues. The ends were cut back, 3 bases at V and 4 bases at J, with 6 bases in the middle. Per germline, CDR1 ENHRY and CDR2 SYGVKD. The DNA for the CDR3 is TGTGCCATCAGTGAACAGGGAGAGACCCAGTACTTC. Translation gives CAISEQGETQYF.

J is TRBJ2-2 and V is TRBV6-5; D unresolved. The CDR3 contains 14 residues. Trimming took 8 bases from V and 0 from J, leaving 10 bases between them. Germline V gene lookup returns CDR1 MNHEY and CDR2 SVGAGI. In DNA, the CDR3 is TGTGCCAGCTCGCCCTACGCGAACACCGGGGAGCTGTTTTTT. It yields the protein CASSPYANTGELFF.

This sequence joins TRBV7-8 and TRBJ1-2; D uncertain. Trimming removed 1 base from V and 2 bases from J, with 11 bases in between. CDR3 length: 15 residues. CDR1 SGHVS and CDR2 FQNEAQ come from the germline V gene. The chain's CDR3 is CASSLGFGVNYGYTF. CDR3 nucleotides: TGTGCCAGCAGCTTAGGCTTCGGGGTCAACTATGGCTACACCTTC.

This clonotype was detected only once. The chain employs TRBV2 and TRBJ2-2; no reliable D call. The germline gives CDR1 SNHLY, CDR2 FYNNEI. This CDR3 region has 12 residues. Between the trimmed V and J ends, which lost 6 bases and 2 bases, there was a span of 4 bases. The CDR3 DNA follows: TGTGCCAGCAGACAAAACACCGGGGAGCTGTTTTTT. This encodes CASRQNTGELFF.

The chain couples TRBV10-3 to TRBJ2-3, with 8 bases matching TRBD1. This CDR3 comprises 15 residues. V lost 3 bases to trimming and J lost 0 bases; unmatched junction nucleotides: 2. The germline CDR1 and CDR2 sequences are ENHRY and SYGVKD. The CDR3 DNA is TGTGCCATCAGTGACAGGGGGCTGAGCACAGATACGCAGTATTTT. Translation gives CAISDRGLSTDTQYF.

This clonotype was picked up one time. The chain is built from TRBV30 and TRBJ2-3; a possible D gene is TRBD2 (6 bases). V lost 3 bases, J lost 6 bases, and 7 bases lay in between. Germline values: CDR1 GTSNPN, CDR2 SVGIG (reference sequence). This CDR3 is built from 11 residues. DNA of the CDR3: TGTGCCTGGAGCGGGGGTGATACGCAGTATTTT. It translates to CAWSGGDTQYF.

The V call is TRBV25-1, the J call TRBJ2-6; a possible D gene is TRBD1 (5 bases). The V gene lost 10 bases and the J gene lost 0 bases, with 13 bases spanning the gap. This CDR3 comprises 15 residues. Germline CDR1 is MGHDK and CDR2 is SYGVNS. The DNA of the CDR3 is TGTGCCACTTTACAGGCTAACTCTGGGGCCAACGTCCTGACTTTC. This codes for CATLQANSGANVLTF.

The chain carries TRBV6-2 or TRBV6-3 and TRBJ1-1, with TRBD1 matching 7 bases. The ends lost 6 bases at V and 1 base at J; junction bases unmatched: 8. This CDR3 is built from 15 residues. Germline loops: CDR1 MNHEY, CDR2 SVGEGT. CDR3 sequence (DNA): TGTGCCAGCAGGGTAACAGGGGCGAGGAACACTGAAGCTTTCTTT. Translated, it gives CASRVTGARNTEAFF.

This chain links TRBV30 with TRBJ1-1; 7 bases are shared with TRBD1. The CDR3 runs to 13 residues. Germline CDR1 reads GTSNPN; CDR2 reads SVGIG (reference sequence). The CDR3 here is CAYSRGVNTEAFF. CDR3 sequence (DNA): TGTGCTTATTCCAGGGGGGTTAACACTGAAGCTTTCTTT.

The chain has TRBV20-1 and TRBJ2-1; 12 positions agree with TRBD2. The CDR3 covers 15 residues. The trim removed 0 bases at V and 7 bases at J, leaving 4 bases unmatched. From germline, CDR1 is DFQATT and CDR2 SNEGSKA (reference sequence). DNA for the CDR3: TGCAGTGCTAGAGATCCGACTAGCGGGAGAAATGAGCAGTTCTTC. Protein sequence: CSARDPTSGRNEQFF.

The J gene is TRBJ2-6, the V gene TRBV5-1; possibly TRBD1 or TRBD2 for D (6 bases each). This CDR3 has 15 residues. V lost 7 bases to trimming and J lost 1 base, with 12 bases between them. Germline CDR1 and CDR2: SGHRS and YFSETQ. The DNA of the CDR3 is TGCGCCAGCCAAGGGGGGAATTCTGGGGCCAACGTCCTGACTTTC. Its protein product is CASQGGNSGANVLTF.

The CDR3 loop reads CSARQGADGNTIYF. The CDR3 DNA sequence: TGCAGTGCGAGACAGGGGGCTGATGGAAACACCATATATTTT. The V call is TRBV20-1, the J call TRBJ1-3, with 10 bases lining up with TRBD1. Per germline, CDR1 DFQATT and CDR2 SNEGSKA (reference sequence). J gave up 3 bases and V 6 bases, and 5 bases lay outside the gene matches. This CDR3 comprises 14 residues.

The chain employs TRBV5-1 and TRBJ2-7; no clear D. The CDR3 runs 12 residues. The V gene's germline CDR1 is SGHRS and CDR2 YFSETQ. V lost 0 bases to trimming and J lost 3 bases, with 4 bases between them. CDR3 sequence reads: CASSLGGYEQYF. The DNA for the CDR3 is TGCGCCAGCAGCTTGGGCGGCTACGAGCAGTACTTC.

The V gene is TRBV29-1, the J gene TRBJ1-2; unclear D gene. Deletions cut 3 bases from V and 6 bases from J, with 5 bases between. The CDR3 is 10 amino acids. Germline V gives CDR1 SQVTM, CDR2 ANQGSEA. In DNA form, the CDR3 reads TGCAGCGTTGATCGGGATGGCTACACCTTC. Encoded protein: CSVDRDGYTF.

This clonotype was seen just once. The rearrangement uses TRBV6-2 or TRBV6-3 and TRBJ2-7; TRBD1 aligns across 7 bases. The germline CDR1 and CDR2 sequences are MNHEY and SVGEGT. Losses at the gene ends were 5 bases for V and 3 bases for J; bases not matched to a gene: 10. CDR3 length equals 15 residues. The CDR3 reads CASSRPTGIFYEQYF. CDR3 DNA: TGTGCCAGCAGTAGGCCGACAGGGATCTTCTACGAGCAGTACTTC.

The chain couples TRBV5-1 to TRBJ2-2, with unresolved D. This CDR3 spans 14 amino acids. V was shortened by 0 bases and J by 4 bases, with 7 bases between the two germline ends. Germline V gene lookup returns CDR1 SGHRS and CDR2 YFSETQ. The CDR3 DNA reads TGCGCCAGCAGCTTGGTGTTTGGCACCGGGGAGCTGTTTTTT. It is translated as CASSLVFGTGELFF.

This chain links TRBV12-3 or TRBV12-4 with TRBJ2-7; 10 nucleotides line up with TRBD2. Trimming took 1 base from V and 2 from J; bases not matched to a gene: 11. This CDR3 contains 18 residues. The CDR3: CASSLVFHGLAEAYEQYF. DNA of the CDR3: TGTGCCAGCAGTTTAGTGTTTCACGGACTAGCGGAGGCCTACGAGCAGTACTTC.

The chain recombines TRBV5-1 with TRBJ2-5; 8 bases align to TRBD2. The CDR3 contains 14 residues. The trim removed 4 bases at V and 5 bases at J, leaving 7 bases unmatched. Germline V gene lookup returns CDR1 SGHRS and CDR2 YFSETQ. As DNA, the CDR3 is TGCGCCAGCAGCCAAGGGACTAGTAAGGAGACCCAGTACTTC. Encoded protein: CASSQGTSKETQYF.

The rearrangement joins TRBV6-1 to TRBJ2-7; D is undetermined. The V end was cut by 7 bases, the J end by 3 bases, with 16 bases between. Germline V gene sequence: CDR1 MNHNS, CDR2 SASEGT. The CDR3 runs to 14 residues. The CDR3 DNA sequence: TGTGCCAGCACCAAATGGCTTACCGACTACGAGCAGTACTTC. Translated, it gives CASTKWLTDYEQYF.

CDR3 nucleotides: TGTGCCAGCAGTTACCTACCCGACACCTCGAACACCGGGGAGCTGTTTTTT. It encodes CASSYLPDTSNTGELFF. V usage is TRBV6-5 and J usage is TRBJ2-2; D is uncertain. This CDR3 comprises 17 residues. The V gene's germline CDR1 is MNHEY and CDR2 SVGAGI. The ends were cut back, 2 bases at V and 0 bases at J, with 13 bases in the middle.

The J gene is TRBJ2-5, the V gene TRBV15, with D perhaps TRBD2 (6 bases). The V and J ends lost 3 bases and 3 bases respectively, with 14 bases between them. The CDR3 contains 15 residues. Germline V gene data show CDR1 as LNHNV and CDR2 as YYDKDF (reference sequence). The CDR3 bases are TGTGCCACCAGCAGCCGGCCGCGGGGAGAAGAGACCCAGTACTTC. This gives the protein CATSSRPRGEETQYF.

The chain recombines TRBV5-6 with TRBJ2-1; 7 bases line up with TRBD1. The germline CDR1 and CDR2 sequences are SGHDT and YYEEEE. The CDR3 contains 15 residues. V lost 1 base, J lost 4 bases, and 5 bases stayed unmatched. This CDR3 reads CASSLLGTEYNEQFF. CDR3 nucleotides: TGTGCCAGCAGCTTGCTCGGGACAGAGTACAATGAGCAGTTCTTC.

V gene TRBV5-1 combines with J gene TRBJ2-1; D gene ambiguous. This CDR3 is built from 14 residues. The V gene lost 0 bases and the J gene lost 5 bases, with 9 bases spanning the gap. CDR1 and CDR2 from the germline V gene are SGHRS and YFSETQ. CDR3 sequence reads: CASSLEGPDNEQFF. In DNA form, the CDR3 reads TGCGCCAGCAGCTTGGAGGGCCCCGACAATGAGCAGTTCTTC.

The rearrangement links TRBV5-1 to TRBJ2-3; 8 bases match TRBD1. Germline loops: CDR1 SGHRS, CDR2 YFSETQ. The CDR3 sequence is 15 residues long. V was clipped by 3 bases and J by 4 bases; unmatched bases: 7. The CDR3 nucleotides read TGCGCCAGCAGCTCGCCGCAGGGGGCCCCAGATACGCAGTATTTT. Translating gives CASSSPQGAPDTQYF.